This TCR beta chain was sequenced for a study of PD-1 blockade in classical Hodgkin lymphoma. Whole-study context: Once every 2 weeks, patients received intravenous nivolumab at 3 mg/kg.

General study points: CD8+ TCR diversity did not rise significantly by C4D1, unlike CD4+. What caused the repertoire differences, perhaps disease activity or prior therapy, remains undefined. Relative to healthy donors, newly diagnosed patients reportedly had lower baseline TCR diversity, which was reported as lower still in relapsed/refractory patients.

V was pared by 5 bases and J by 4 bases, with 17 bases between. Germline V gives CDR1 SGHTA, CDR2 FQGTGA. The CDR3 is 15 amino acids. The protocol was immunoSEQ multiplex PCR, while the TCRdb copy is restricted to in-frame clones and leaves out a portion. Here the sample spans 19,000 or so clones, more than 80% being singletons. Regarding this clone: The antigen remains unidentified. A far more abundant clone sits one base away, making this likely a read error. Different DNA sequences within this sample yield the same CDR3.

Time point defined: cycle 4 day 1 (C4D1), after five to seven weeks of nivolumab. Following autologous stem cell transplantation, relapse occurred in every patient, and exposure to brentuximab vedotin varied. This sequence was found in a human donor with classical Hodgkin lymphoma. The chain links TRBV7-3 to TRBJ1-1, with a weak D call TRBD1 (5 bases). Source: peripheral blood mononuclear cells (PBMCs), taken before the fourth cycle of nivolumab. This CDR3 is CASSINFDSVTEAFF. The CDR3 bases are TGTGCCAGCAGCATCAATTTCGACAGTGTCACTGAAGCTTTCTTT.